A selection of T cell receptor beta chains follows, all from one sample in a study of OX40 agonist ivuxolimab in advanced cancers. Method: immunoSEQ multiplex PCR; TCRdb's copy keeps in-frame clones and lacks some. The table has about 81,000 clones, roughly 91% seen once. The source was CD4+ or CD8+ T cells sorted from blood, collected in a trial of the OX40 agonist ivuxolimab. These receptors originate from an adult with an advanced solid tumor such as melanoma, head and neck, liver or kidney cancer. Each CDR3 is given with its conserved first and last residue. Size is omitted from some rows. Given values are once, few, many or a class for expanded clones.

J | V | size | CDR3
TRBJ1-1 | TRBV10-2 | . | CASVNLGRTEAFF
TRBJ2-7 | TRBV7-2 | . | CASSLNTLSSYEQYF
TRBJ2-1 | TRBV4-3 | . | CASSQESGLAASSYNEQFF
TRBJ1-6 | TRBV30 | few | CAWSVRASPLHF
TRBJ1-2 | TRBV6-5 | . | CASSYSGEGYGYTF
TRBJ1-1 | TRBV7-2 | . | CASLKDRGTEAFF
TRBJ1-5 | TRBV15 | . | CATSRDTGRQPQHF
TRBJ1-2 | TRBV9 | . | CASSVEGVTANYGYTF
TRBJ2-2 | TRBV19 | . | CASTRTGELFF
TRBJ2-2 | TRBV6-6 | . | CASDVSGATGELFF
TRBJ2-1 | TRBV7-2 | . | CASSLGDASYNEQFF
TRBJ2-7 | TRBV28 | . | CASSLRGVTYEQYF
TRBJ1-5 | TRBV5-8 | . | CASSLVVGSQPQHF
TRBJ1-1 | TRBV5-1 | few | CASSLENRNTEAFF
TRBJ1-1 | TRBV5-4 | once | CASSLGAPGPLNTEAFF
TRBJ1-1 | TRBV7-9 | . | CASSLVSRDTEAFF
TRBJ1-4 | TRBV27 | . | CASSPLPGSTNEKLFF
TRBJ1-2 | TRBV6-1 | . | CASSEIADNYGYTF
TRBJ1-2 | TRBV10-2 | . | CASSADREVIYGYTF
TRBJ2-7 | TRBV5-5 | . | CASSPGTGPYEQYF
TRBJ1-2 | TRBV29-1 | . | CSVEDGGQGQLPYGYTF
TRBJ2-5 | TRBV28 | . | CASSADRSQETQYF
TRBJ1-5 | TRBV4-3 | . | CASSQESGGSNQPQHF
TRBJ2-1 | TRBV7-8 | . | CASSSGLAGGPVF